This is a list of T cell receptor beta chains from one sample in a study of blood T cells in healthy people across ages. TCRdb processed the 5' RACE reads anew with MiXCR; each CDR3 protein has one entry. The repertoire has roughly 1.7 million distinct CDR3 sequences, 30% to 40% of them found once; the top ten carry about 11%. Sequencing used blood. Receptor source: a woman aged 30 to 39 in good health. Both conserved end residues are part of each CDR3. Fields, in order: CDR3 protein, CDR3 DNA, J gene, V gene, D gene, clone size. D genes are given only for firm matches. Where a row states a size, it is once, few, many or the class of an expanded clone; other rows omit it.

CDR3: CASSFVAGGLRFETQYF
DNA: TGTGCCAGCAGCTTCGTGGCGGGGGGACTGAGGTTTGAGACCCAGTACTTC
J: TRBJ2-5
V: TRBV7-2
D: TRBD2
size: many

CDR3: CASSLNWQPYGYTF
DNA: TGCGCCAGCAGCTTGAATTGGCAGCCCTATGGCTACACCTTC
J: TRBJ1-2
V: TRBV5-1
D: .
size: .

CDR3: CASSHGRRGDGELFF
DNA: TGCGCCAGCAGCCACGGGAGACGAGGGGACGGGGAGCTGTTTTTT
J: TRBJ2-2
V: TRBV4-1
D: .
size: .

CDR3: CSAKGLAALYEQYF
DNA: TGCAGTGCTAAAGGACTAGCGGCCCTCTACGAGCAGTACTTC
J: TRBJ2-7
V: TRBV20-1
D: TRBD2
size: .

CDR3: CSVDVGASYEQYF
DNA: TGCAGCGTTGATGTAGGGGCCTCCTACGAGCAGTACTTC
J: TRBJ2-7
V: TRBV29-1
D: .
size: .

CDR3: CASRGSGGATDTQYF
DNA: TGTGCCAGCAGGGGAAGCGGGGGGGCCACAGATACGCAGTATTTT
J: TRBJ2-3
V: TRBV28
D: TRBD2
size: few

CDR3: CASSEGDENEKLFF
DNA: TGTGCCAGCAGTGAAGGGGACGAGAATGAAAAACTGTTTTTT
J: TRBJ1-4
V: TRBV6-1
D: .
size: few

CDR3: CASSEYGVYTGELFF
DNA: TGTGCCAGCAGTGAATACGGGGTTTACACCGGGGAGCTGTTTTTT
J: TRBJ2-2
V: TRBV2
D: .
size: .

CDR3: CASSGRNRDYPYNEQFF
DNA: TGTGCCAGCAGTGGTCGGAACCGGGACTACCCCTACAATGAGCAGTTCTTC
J: TRBJ2-1
V: TRBV28
D: TRBD2
size: few

CDR3: CASSFGSSVPHEQFF
DNA: TGTGCCAGCAGTTTCGGGTCTAGCGTTCCCCATGAGCAGTTCTTC
J: TRBJ2-1
V: TRBV27
D: .
size: .

CDR3: CSGLRRDRGDEQFF
DNA: TGCAGTGGCCTACGTAGGGACAGGGGCGATGAGCAGTTCTTC
J: TRBJ2-1
V: TRBV20-1
D: TRBD1
size: few

CDR3: CASSIGTNNNEQFF
DNA: TGCGCCAGCAGCATCGGGACCAACAACAATGAGCAGTTCTTC
J: TRBJ2-1
V: TRBV5-1
D: .
size: few

CDR3: CSAGQSIFPYEQYF
DNA: TGCAGTGCTGGCCAGTCGATTTTCCCCTACGAGCAGTACTTC
J: TRBJ2-7
V: TRBV20-1
D: .
size: many

CDR3: CASGQGFLETQYF
DNA: TGTGCCAGCGGTCAGGGGTTTTTGGAGACCCAGTACTTC
J: TRBJ2-5
V: TRBV7-2
D: .
size: .

CDR3: CASSLLPGQGAREQYF
DNA: TGTGCCAGCAGCCTGCTCCCAGGACAGGGGGCGCGGGAGCAGTACTTC
J: TRBJ2-7
V: TRBV5-4
D: TRBD1
size: .

CDR3: CSASMARRGRGEKLFF
DNA: TGCAGTGCTAGTATGGCGAGGCGGGGTAGAGGTGAAAAACTGTTTTTT
J: TRBJ1-4
V: TRBV20-1
D: .
size: .

CDR3: CSVAGSVGSTDTQYF
DNA: TGCAGCGTTGCTGGGAGCGTTGGAAGCACAGATACGCAGTATTTT
J: TRBJ2-3
V: TRBV29-1
D: .
size: few

CDR3: CASSQALAGGPFTQYF
DNA: TGCGCCAGCAGCCAAGCACTAGCGGGAGGGCCTTTTACGCAGTATTTT
J: TRBJ2-3
V: TRBV4-1
D: TRBD2
size: .

CDR3: CATSQDSFIYF
DNA: TGTGCCACCAGCCAGGACAGCTTCATATATTTT
J: TRBJ1-3
V: TRBV24-1
D: .
size: once

CDR3: CASSQRQGDLRLNTEAFF
DNA: TGTGCCAGCAGCCAACGACAGGGCGATTTAAGGTTGAACACTGAAGCTTTCTTT
J: TRBJ1-1
V: TRBV4-2
D: TRBD1
size: .

CDR3: CASSPPQTGSMNTEAFF
DNA: TGTGCCAGCAGCCCCCCCCAGACAGGGTCTATGAACACTGAAGCTTTCTTT
J: TRBJ1-1
V: TRBV14
D: TRBD1
size: .

CDR3: CAWSRSGRNEQFF
DNA: TGTGCCTGGAGTCGAAGCGGGAGAAATGAGCAGTTCTTC
J: TRBJ2-1
V: TRBV30
D: TRBD2
size: few

CDR3: CASSLRLWDYESTRNTGELFF
DNA: TGTGCCAGCAGCTTAAGGTTATGGGACTACGAATCGACGCGGAATACCGGGGAGCTGTTTTTT
J: TRBJ2-2
V: TRBV11-2
D: TRBD2
size: .

CDR3: CASSLRRSPESTDTQYF
DNA: TGTGCCAGCAGCTTGAGGCGCAGCCCTGAGAGCACAGATACGCAGTATTTT
J: TRBJ2-3
V: TRBV7-9
D: .
size: .

CDR3: CASSSLAGLQRTDTQYF
DNA: TGTGCCAGCAGCAGTCTAGCGGGGCTTCAGAGGACAGATACGCAGTATTTT
J: TRBJ2-3
V: TRBV7-2
D: TRBD2
size: .

CDR3: CASSPRGILQETQYF
DNA: TGTGCCAGCTCACCACGAGGGATCCTACAAGAGACCCAGTACTTC
J: TRBJ2-5
V: TRBV18
D: .
size: .

CDR3: CASSPKRERLVQYF
DNA: TGTGCCAGCAGCCCAAAGCGGGAGCGATTAGTGCAGTACTTC
J: TRBJ2-5
V: TRBV3-1
D: TRBD2
size: .

CDR3: CASSHLGGPLSGANVLTF
DNA: TGCGCCAGCAGCCACCTCGGGGGTCCGCTCTCTGGGGCCAACGTCCTGACTTTC
J: TRBJ2-6
V: TRBV5-1
D: .
size: .

CDR3: CASSHGDRPANTIYF
DNA: TGTGCCAGCAGCCACGGTGACAGGCCCGCAAACACCATATATTTT
J: TRBJ1-3
V: TRBV9
D: .
size: .

CDR3: CASSDGQGYYEQYF
DNA: TGTGCCAGCAGCGACGGACAGGGGTACTACGAGCAGTACTTC
J: TRBJ2-7
V: TRBV5-4
D: TRBD1
size: few

CDR3: CASVPTPDRGDSPLHF
DNA: TGTGCTAGTGTCCCAACCCCTGACAGGGGCGATTCACCCCTCCACTTT
J: TRBJ1-6
V: TRBV12-5
D: TRBD1
size: .

CDR3: CASAWGGVVETQYF
DNA: TGTGCTAGTGCCTGGGGGGGGGTTGTGGAGACCCAGTACTTC
J: TRBJ2-5
V: TRBV12-5
D: TRBD2
size: .

CDR3: CASSLRLSQGADTQYF
DNA: TGCGCCAGCAGCTTGAGGCTCTCACAGGGAGCAGATACGCAGTATTTT
J: TRBJ2-3
V: TRBV5-1
D: .
size: few